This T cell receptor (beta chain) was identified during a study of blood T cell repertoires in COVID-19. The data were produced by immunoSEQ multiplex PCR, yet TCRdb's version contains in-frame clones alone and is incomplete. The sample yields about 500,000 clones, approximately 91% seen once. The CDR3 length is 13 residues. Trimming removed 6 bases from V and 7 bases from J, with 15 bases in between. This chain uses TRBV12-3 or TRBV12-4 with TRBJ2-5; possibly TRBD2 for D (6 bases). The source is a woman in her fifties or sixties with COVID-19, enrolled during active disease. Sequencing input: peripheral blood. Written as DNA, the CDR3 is TGTGCCAGCAGCTGGGACTGGGCGGGGACCCAGTACTTC. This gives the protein CASSWDWAGTQYF.